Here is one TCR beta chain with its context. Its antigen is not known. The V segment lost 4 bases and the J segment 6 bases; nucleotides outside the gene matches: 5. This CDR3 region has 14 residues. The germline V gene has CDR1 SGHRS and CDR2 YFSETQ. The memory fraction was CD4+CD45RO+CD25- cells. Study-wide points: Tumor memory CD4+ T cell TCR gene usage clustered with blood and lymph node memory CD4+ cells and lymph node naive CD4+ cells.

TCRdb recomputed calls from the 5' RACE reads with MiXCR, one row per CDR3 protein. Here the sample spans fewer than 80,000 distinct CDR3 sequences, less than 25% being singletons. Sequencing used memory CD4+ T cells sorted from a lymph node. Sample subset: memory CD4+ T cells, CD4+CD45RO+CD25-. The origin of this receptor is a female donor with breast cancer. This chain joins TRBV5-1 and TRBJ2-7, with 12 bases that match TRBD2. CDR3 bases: TGCGCCAGCAGCGAGACTAGCGGGAGCCCCGAGCAGTACTTC. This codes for CASSETSGSPEQYF.